Sequencing of this TCR beta chain was carried out in a study of T cell responses to AZD1222 COVID-19 vaccine. Doses given second, at about 4 or about 12 weeks, were pooled. Of note for this clone: Its antigen is still unknown.

The table came from immunoSEQ multiplex PCR; TCRdb's copy has only in-frame clones and leaves some out. The data show some 100,000 clones, 80% to 90% seen once. CDR3 length: 16 residues. V shed 2 bases and J 4 bases; nucleotides not matched to a gene: 9. Germline-derived CDR1 and CDR2 are MNHEY and SVGAGI. Overall study results and limits: It should be noted that donors were predominantly white British and more often female, and clonal diversity was possibly underestimated. At 160-218 and 743-854, vaccine-associated CD4 TCRs were dominant, and they spanned spike.

The source was peripheral blood, collected 28 days after the second AZD1222 dose. This TCR derives from an adult who received the AZD1222 COVID-19 vaccine. The chain uses TRBV6-5 and TRBJ2-7, with 9 bases identical to TRBD2. This chain's CDR3 is CASSYGGGTSLYEQYF. The CDR3 DNA reads as TGTGCCAGCAGTTACGGCGGGGGGACTAGCCTATACGAGCAGTACTTC.